What follows describes a single TCR beta chain. This entry is derived from a study of blood T cell repertoires in COVID-19. Under the authors' procedure: Amplifying reference gene primers gave estimates of nucleated cell counts. Libraries were prepared by immunoSEQ multiplex PCR; TCRdb keeps only in-frame clonotypes and omits some of them. For V, J and clone size, that table is used; D and trimming come from the DNA. This sample has over 200,000 clones, with roughly four fifths found just once. In assigning cohorts, the study relied on participant-reported clinical history. What the recovered Cohort 3 donors had was two negative PCRs, clearance, or symptom resolution. This TCR was recovered from a man aged 55 to 70 who had recovered from COVID-19. The specimen sequenced was PBMCs or T cells enriched from blood (not recorded which).

In nucleotides, the CDR3 is TGTGCCAGTAGTAATGTACCCGGGACAGAGCAGTTCTTC. This codes for CASSNVPGTEQFF. The chain has TRBV19 and TRBJ2-1; TRBD1 might be the D (6 bases). V lost 4 bases to trimming and J lost 10 bases, with 14 bases between them. This CDR3 comprises 13 residues. The V gene's germline CDR1 is LNHDA and CDR2 SQIVND (reference sequence). Full variable domain (outside the CDR3, taken from reference TRBV19 and TRBJ2-1): DGGITQSPKYLFRKEGQNVTLSCEQNLNHDAMYWYRQDPGQGLRLIYYSQIVNDFQKGDIAEGYSVSREKKESFPLTVTSAQKNPTAFYLCASSNVPGTEQFFGPGTRLTVL.